This record concerns one T cell receptor (beta chain) sequence. The antigen is not known. Here immunoSEQ multiplex PCR was the method, and the copy in TCRdb shows in-frame clones only, minus some. This table holds 65,000 to 95,000 clones, approximately 89% found once. This entry comes from a study of OX40 agonist ivuxolimab in advanced cancers. Overall study results and limits: Expanded peripheral T-cell antigen specificity went undetermined.

This CDR3 region has 18 residues. CDR1 is SGHRS, CDR2 YFSETQ, per germline. V trimming: 3 bases; J trimming: 6 bases; junction bases outside the gene matches: 16. Sample: CD4+ or CD8+ T cells sorted from blood, taken in a trial of the OX40 agonist ivuxolimab. This sequence originates from an adult with an advanced solid tumor such as melanoma, head and neck, liver or kidney cancer. V usage is TRBV5-1 and J usage is TRBJ2-1; 9 nucleotides align to TRBD2. CDR3 bases: TGCGCCAGCAGCTCATTGACTAGCGGAAAGCTACTAAGCAATGAGCAGTTCTTC. Translation: CASSSLTSGKLLSNEQFF.